Following are 27 T cell receptor beta chains from one sample sequenced in a study of shared clonotypes between healthy human individuals. Only in-frame clones appear in the TCRdb table, and some are missing; sequencing was by immunoSEQ multiplex PCR. Here the sample spans roughly 510,000 clones, 60% to 80% being singletons. Sequences were obtained from PBMCs. The receptors shown here come from a woman aged 40 to 49 in good health. Some clones in this sample may be carry-over from other donors' samples.

The chain combines TRBV19 with TRBJ2-1; 10 bases fit TRBD2. Germline V lookup: CDR1 LNHDA, CDR2 SQIVND (reference sequence). V dropped 3 bases and J dropped 9; count of bases not matched to a gene: 8. The CDR3 spans 15 residues. The CDR3 region is CASSMAAGGGFEQFF. For the CDR3, the DNA is TGTGCCAGTAGTATGGCAGCGGGAGGGGGTTTTGAGCAGTTCTTC.

CDR3 nucleotide sequence: TGCGCCAGCAGCTTGGTGGTTGAGGGCACCGGGGAGCTGTTTTTT. Its protein product is CASSLVVEGTGELFF. V and J are TRBV5-1 and TRBJ2-2, with D possibly TRBD2 on 5 matching bases. With 0 bases removed from V and 4 bases from J, the gap between germline ends came to 10 bases. CDR3 length: 15 amino acids. Germline values: CDR1 SGHRS, CDR2 YFSETQ.

The chain uses TRBV29-1 and TRBJ2-5, with 9 bases matching TRBD2. V lost 7 bases to trimming and J lost 2 bases; unmatched junction nucleotides: 8. CDR1 is SQVTM, CDR2 ANQGSEA, per germline. This CDR3 has 14 amino acids. CDR3 DNA: TGCAGCGCCGAGACTAGCGGCATACAAGAGACCCAGTACTTC. Translated, it gives CSAETSGIQETQYF.

This clone showed up many times. The same CDR3 also results from other DNA sequences found in this sample. J is TRBJ2-3 and V is TRBV6-4; D is ambiguous. There are 14 residues in the CDR3. Trimming took off 4 bases at V and 0 bases at J, with 8 bases between the two ends. CDR1 is MRHNA and CDR2 is SNTAGT in the germline V gene. In DNA, the CDR3 is TGTGCCAGCAGTGTCTCCGGTAGCACAGATACGCAGTATTTT. This encodes CASSVSGSTDTQYF.

The V call is TRBV11-3, the J call TRBJ2-7, with 8 bases that match TRBD2. Germline loops: CDR1 SGHNT, CDR2 YENEEA. V lost 1 base to trimming and J lost 3 bases; unmatched junction nucleotides: 5. CDR3 size: 15 residues. CDR3 in DNA: TGTGCCAGCAGCTTAGGAGCGGGAGCAGGCTACGAGCAGTACTTC. It translates to CASSLGAGAGYEQYF.

The rearrangement uses TRBV9 and TRBJ1-2; 8 bases line up with TRBD1. The CDR3 covers 14 residues. The germline V gene has CDR1 SGDLS and CDR2 YYNGEE. With V trimmed by 4 bases and J by 8 bases, 10 bases remained unmatched. The CDR3 region is CASSPLGTGGGYTF. The CDR3, as DNA: TGTGCCAGCAGCCCCTTAGGGACAGGAGGCGGCTACACCTTC. Variable domain in full (rest from reference TRBV9 and TRBJ1-2): DSGVTQTPKHLITATGQRVTLRCSPRSGDLSVYWYQQSLDQGLQFLIQYYNGEERAKGNILERFSAQQFPDLHSELNLSSLELGDSALYFCASSPLGTGGGYTFGSGTRLTVV.

The chain combines TRBV4-2 with TRBJ2-2; D perhaps matches TRBD1 (5 bases). The ends were cut back, 4 bases at V and 6 bases at J, with 18 bases in the middle. The CDR3 length is 16 residues. Germline V CDR1 and CDR2: LGHNA, YNFKEQ. CDR3 in amino acids: CASSPRAGRVSGELFF. In nucleotides, the CDR3 is TGTGCCAGCAGCCCACGGGCAGGGCGAGTCTCCGGGGAGCTGTTTTTT.

This chain uses TRBV9 with TRBJ2-7; 9 bases fit TRBD2. V shed 0 bases, J shed 5 bases, and the junction held 9 bases outside the gene matches. This CDR3 is 16 amino acids long. CDR1 and CDR2 from the germline V gene are SGDLS and YYNGEE. CDR3: CASSVGSGGRDHEQYF. The CDR3, as DNA: TGTGCCAGCAGCGTAGGATCGGGCGGGAGGGATCACGAGCAGTACTTC.

The rearrangement joins TRBV28 to TRBJ2-1; 14 bases are a match to TRBD2. The ends lost 7 bases at V and 9 bases at J; junction bases unmatched: 8. CDR3 size: 15 residues. Germline CDR1 reads MDHEN; CDR2 reads SYDVKM. This CDR3 reads CASNDGTSGSGEQFF. The DNA for the CDR3 is TGTGCCAGCAACGATGGGACTAGCGGGAGCGGTGAGCAGTTCTTC.

This chain joins TRBV6-5 and TRBJ2-2; tentatively, D is TRBD1 or TRBD2 (6 bases each). The V end was cut by 0 bases, the J end by 6 bases, with 11 bases between. The CDR3 runs to 15 residues. CDR1 and CDR2 from the germline V gene are MNHEY and SVGAGI. The chain's CDR3 is CASSYSGGLPGELFF. The DNA for the CDR3 is TGTGCCAGCAGTTACTCGGGGGGCCTCCCCGGGGAGCTGTTTTTT.

The chain has TRBV5-4 and TRBJ2-7; 9 bases are shared with TRBD2. V shed 4 bases and J 3 bases; nucleotides not matched to a gene: 5. The CDR3 extends over 14 amino acids. Germline assignment: CDR1 SGHNT and CDR2 YYREEE (reference sequence). CDR3 protein: CASSTGTSSYEQYF. CDR3 sequence (DNA): TGTGCCAGCAGCACCGGGACTAGCAGCTACGAGCAGTACTTC.

V gene TRBV5-1 combines with J gene TRBJ1-5; D unresolved. The CDR3 loop spans 13 amino acids. Trimming stripped 3 bases from V and 11 bases from J, with 15 bases between. The germline V gene encodes CDR1 SGHRS and CDR2 YFSETQ. The CDR3 protein is CASSWISGEAQHF. The CDR3 bases are TGCGCCAGCAGCTGGATTAGTGGGGAGGCCCAGCATTTT.

V is TRBV10-3 and J is TRBJ1-5; the D gene is possibly TRBD1 (5 bases). The CDR3 has 13 amino acids. The V gene lost 5 bases and the J gene lost 2 bases, with 7 bases spanning the gap. From germline, CDR1 is ENHRY and CDR2 SYGVKD. The CDR3 nucleotides are TGTGCCATCAGTCCGGGGGGCAATCAGCCCCAGCATTTT. Encoded protein: CAISPGGNQPQHF.

The chain uses TRBV29-1 and TRBJ1-3, with 8 bases lining up with TRBD1. CDR3 length: 14 amino acids. Germline CDR1 SQVTM, CDR2 ANQGSEA. The ends lost 4 bases at V and 2 bases at J; junction bases unmatched: 4. Here the CDR3 DNA reads TGCAGCGTTGTACTGGACAGGGCTGGAAACACCATATATTTT. Protein sequence: CSVVLDRAGNTIYF.

With respect to this clone: Other DNA sequences in this specimen translate into the identical CDR3. The CDR3 protein is CASSFGRNTEAFF. For the CDR3, the DNA is TGTGCCAGCAGCTTTGGGCGAAACACTGAAGCTTTCTTT. The rearrangement uses TRBV11-2 and TRBJ1-1; no reliable D call. The CDR3 contains 13 residues. Germline CDR1 reads SGHAT; CDR2 reads FQNNGV. V was shortened by 3 bases and J by 2 bases, with 7 bases between the two germline ends.

For this clone: At the DNA level, this CDR3 is encoded by other sequences in the same sample as well. V is TRBV5-4 and J is TRBJ2-3; TRBD2 aligns across 12 bases. The germline CDR1 and CDR2 sequences are SGHNT and YYREEE (reference sequence). This CDR3 contains 16 residues. The V gene end was trimmed by 5 bases and the J gene end by 0 bases; junction bases not matched to a gene: 4. CDR3 bases: TGTGCCAGCAGTTCCGGGACTAGCGGGAGCACAGATACGCAGTATTTT. Translated: CASSSGTSGSTDTQYF.

The chain uses TRBV19 and TRBJ2-1; TRBD2 agrees at 10 bases. In germline, CDR1 is LNHDA, CDR2 SQIVND (reference sequence). The CDR3 spans 14 residues. Losses at the gene ends were 5 bases for V and 8 bases for J; bases not matched to a gene: 6. DNA for the CDR3: TGTGCCAGTAGTGCCCCGGGACTAGCGCATGAGCAGTTCTTC. Translated: CASSAPGLAHEQFF.

The J gene is TRBJ1-3, the V gene TRBV28, with D possibly being TRBD1 (5 bases). This CDR3 comprises 19 residues. The V end lost 7 bases, the J end lost 1 base, and 26 bases lay between the germline ends. Germline V gives CDR1 MDHEN, CDR2 SYDVKM. CDR3 DNA sequence: TGTGCCAGCAAATCCGGGGGGACTGTTTATTTTGGTTCTGGAAACACCATATATTTT. Translating gives CASKSGGTVYFGSGNTIYF.

The chain links TRBV6-1 to TRBJ2-7; D may match TRBD1 or TRBD2 (5 bases each). This CDR3 has 14 amino acids. Germline V gene sequence: CDR1 MNHNS, CDR2 SASEGT. V lost 1 base and J lost 3, with 10 bases in between. The CDR3, as DNA: TGTGCCAGCAGTGAAGGTCGGGGCGGCTACGAGCAGTACTTC. Translation gives CASSEGRGGYEQYF.

This chain joins TRBV7-3 and TRBJ2-2, with 10 bases matching TRBD2. The CDR3 has 16 residues. CDR1 is SGHTA, CDR2 FQGTGA, per germline. Germline trimming cut 6 bases from V and 7 bases from J; bases unmatched to any gene: 11. As DNA, the CDR3 is TGTGCCAGCAGTTCCCAAGCGGGAGGGTTTGGCGGGGAGCTGTTTTTT. Translated, it gives CASSSQAGGFGGELFF.

As concerns this clone: A much larger clone differs from this one at a single base, so this may be a read error. Other DNA variants within this sample encode the same CDR3. This rearrangement joins TRBV4-1 to TRBJ1-2, with D unclear. Germline V lookup: CDR1 MGHRA, CDR2 YSYEKL. The CDR3 length is 15 residues. As DNA, the CDR3 is TGCGCCAGTAGCCAAGATCTTCACCTTAACTATGGCTACACCTTC. Translation: CASSQDLHLNYGYTF.

CDR3 bases: TGTGCCAGCTCAACTAGCGGGAGGTCAGATACGCAGTATTTT. This gives the protein CASSTSGRSDTQYF. V usage is TRBV18 and J usage is TRBJ2-3, with 12 bases aligning to TRBD2. The CDR3 extends over 14 amino acids. V lost 5 bases and J lost 4; bases outside the gene matches: 1. In germline, CDR1 is KGHSH, CDR2 LQKENI.

The chain is built from TRBV28 and TRBJ2-7; D is possibly TRBD2 (7 bases). CDR3 length: 14 amino acids. Per the germline V gene, CDR1 is MDHEN and CDR2 is SYDVKM. V was trimmed by 4 bases and J by 0 bases, leaving 10 bases between them. DNA of the CDR3: TGTGCCAGCAGTTCTCGGGGGGCCTCCTACGAGCAGTACTTC. Its translation: CASSSRGASYEQYF.

This clone was seen once. The chain recombines TRBV27 with TRBJ2-1, with TRBD2 matching over 16 bases. This CDR3 spans 18 amino acids. J lost 1 base, V lost 5 bases, and 5 bases had no gene match. From germline, CDR1 is MNHEY and CDR2 SMNVEV (reference sequence). The CDR3 sequence is CASSIGTSGRGSYNEQFF. CDR3 in DNA: TGTGCCAGCAGTATCGGGACTAGCGGGAGGGGGTCCTACAATGAGCAGTTCTTC.

This clone has a handful of counts. The V gene is TRBV29-1, the J gene TRBJ1-1; weak D call: TRBD1 (6 bases). The CDR3 loop spans 13 amino acids. Germline values: CDR1 SQVTM, CDR2 ANQGSEA. Trimming took 2 bases from V and 0 from J, leaving 7 bases between them. CDR3 nucleotide sequence: TGCAGCGTTGAACAGGGGATGAACACTGAAGCTTTCTTT. Residues: CSVEQGMNTEAFF.

The V gene is TRBV7-2, the J gene TRBJ1-5, with D maybe TRBD1 (6 bases). This CDR3 region has 14 residues. V lost 6 bases to trimming and J lost 5 bases, with 14 bases between them. CDR1 SGHTA and CDR2 FQGNSA come from the germline V gene. The CDR3 region has the DNA TGTGCCAGCAGACCCGGGACAATCGATCAGCCCCAGCATTTT. This translates into CASRPGTIDQPQHF.

This clone was seen a handful of times. This chain joins TRBV30 and TRBJ2-1, with D possibly called TRBD1 or TRBD2 (6 bases each). V was trimmed by 4 bases and J by 4 bases, leaving 14 bases between them. Germline CDR1 is GTSNPN and CDR2 is SVGIG (reference sequence). The CDR3 loop spans 14 amino acids. CDR3 residues: CAWNAGHKYNEQFF. The CDR3 bases are TGTGCCTGGAATGCGGGACATAAATACAATGAGCAGTTCTTC.